This T cell receptor beta chain was identified during a study of cytomegalovirus exposure and HLA in healthy donors. The study's findings and limits: There were some public TCRs occurring in many donors, but most TCR sequences were rare.

Details on this clone: What it binds is unknown. A read error may account for a junction end that differs from germline.

Germline CDR1 and CDR2: MNHEY and SVGAGI. The CDR3 length is 15 residues. The PCR contained 60 Vbeta and 13 Jbeta primers. How the authors handled the data: There were about 80 million unique TCR beta chains by a later count, and 10 million to 12 million of them were shared. TCRdb keeps only in-frame clones here, not all; method: immunoSEQ multiplex PCR. Clonal size and the V and J genes are those of that table, whereas D and trimming came from the DNA. The table shows some 200,000 clones, with roughly 84% occurring only once. The sequence was collected from a girl less than two years old in good health and CMV-seronegative. Sequences were obtained from PBMCs. The chain couples TRBV6-5 to TRBJ2-3; no firm D call. The CDR3 DNA is TGTGCCAGCAGTTACGACCTATCAAGCACAGATACGCGGTATTTT. It translates to CASSYDLSSTDTRYF.